This TCR beta chain was documented in a study of molecular identifiers for immune sequencing clone quantification (dated by TCRdb to 2017 to 2018). Some background on the complete study: For a replicate experiment, the RNA from either 20,000 or 100,000 naive CD8 T cells was divided into five aliquots, and four of those aliquots went on to sequencing. The study was a methods study using CD8 T cells to benchmark molecular-identifier clustering-based TCR repertoire sequencing (MIDCIRS) and TCR RNA copy counting. Study-level results and caveats: Identical TCR molecules sharing a barcode could cause highly expanded clone sizes to be underestimated. Even against a background of 750,000 to 1,000,000 naive CD8 T cells, spiked-in Jurkat TCR RNA amounting to a single cell's worth was reported to be detectable. In CMV-specific effector cells, clones with more than 20 RNA copies contained over 99% of molecules, whereas in naive cells such clones contained under 1% of molecules. The naive libraries included spiked-in Jurkat TCR RNA (around 10 copies' worth), and this RNA is not part of the donor repertoire. Modeling estimated about 2.8 recovered TCR RNA copies per cell, compared with about 10 by digital PCR, which implies 25% to 30% capture efficiency. When barcode sub-clustering was left out, chimeric consensus sequences inflated TCR diversity, with chimeras reaching as high as 47%.

Counted from cysteine to phenylalanine, this CDR3 has 17 amino acids. The kept DNA is CDR3 alone, 51 bases in frame from the first base. CDR1 and CDR2 are drawn from the germline V gene (reference sequence): SEHNR, FQNEAQ. Trimming removed 5 bases from V and 3 bases from J; the gene matches leave 12 bases unexplained. This clonotype appeared many times. It lacks a known antigen. Base qualities are not recorded, but no much larger clone differs from it by a single base. Library prep was done by PCR. The listed sequencing device is Illumina HiSeq 4000. Preparation of bulk TCR libraries followed a previously described approach, with the TCR primers listed in Table S5. Total RNA was purified with the Qiagen AllPrep DNA/RNA kit. Before analysis, reads from multiple sequencing runs of one library were combined. Per the source publication's procedure: Reads were retained only if the reads had an exact TCR constant sequence, and the retained reads were trimmed to 150 nt and grouped according to their 12-nt molecular barcodes. Reads within each barcode group were sub-clustered using a 15% Levenshtein threshold, and quality-weighted consensus sequences were constructed for each RNA molecule. Non-functional sequences were excluded, and lower-count sequences lying one edit away from another sequence were also excluded. On the basis of fitting two negative binomial distributions, barcode sub-clusters with fewer than 20% of the maximum read count were discarded. TCRdb cleaned the public reads at Q25 with fastp, built clones with MiXCR and kept in-frame beta chains. Entries are consolidated by CDR3 protein sequence, retaining the most common genes and DNA. The V and J calls and clone size are TCRdb's, not the authors'. For this sample there are about 640,000 distinct CDR3 sequences; roughly 21% appear just once. Roughly 0.85% of the sample belongs to the ten largest clones.

Libraries of naive CD8 T cells were built from approximately 20,000 to 980,000 sorted cells, with 10%, 30% or 50% of the purified RNA used. Naive CD8 T cells were FACS-sorted as CD8+CD4-CCR7+CD45RA+ on a BD FACSAria II into RLT Plus buffer. To test detection sensitivity, Jurkat RNA equivalent to more than 8 TCR copies was spiked into samples of roughly 18,000-1,100,000 naive CD8 T cells. Enrichment of CD8 T cells was performed with RosetteSep CD8+ T Cell Enrichment Cocktail and Ficoll-Paque, after which ACK red cell lysis was carried out. Sample: naive CD8+ T cells from blood, with Jurkat cell RNA spiked in. The meaning of the sample's cell subset or site label: FACS-sorted CD8+CD4-CCR7+CD45RA+ naive T cells. The chain joins TRBV7-9 to TRBJ2-7, with 11 middle bases fitting TRBD2. The clonotype was recovered from a human donor in good health. Some libraries in this study had Jurkat cell RNA spiked in. The DNA is TGTGCCAGCAGCCTCCACGGAGGGGGACTAGCGGACTACGAGCAGTACTTC. Translation gives CASSLHGGGLADYEQYF. With the portions outside the CDR3 filled from the reference TRBV7-9 and TRBJ2-7 genes, the complete variable region becomes DTGVSQNPRHKITKRGQNVTFRCDPISEHNRLYWYRQTLGQGPEFLTYFQNEAQLEKSRLLSDRFSAERPKGSFSTLEIQRTEQGDSAMYLCASSLHGGGLADYEQYFGPGTRLTVT.